This is a list of T cell receptor beta chains from one sample in a study of cytomegalovirus exposure and HLA in healthy donors. TCRdb's copy holds only in-frame clones and misses some; the assay was immunoSEQ multiplex PCR. In the table there are 55,000 to 75,000 clones, almost 80% of which are singletons. Material for sequencing was PBMCs. These receptors were taken from a girl aged 10 to 17 in good health and CMV-seropositive. CDR3s include the opening cysteine and the closing phenylalanine or tryptophan. A D gene is named only where the DNA matches it firmly. Only some rows state a clone size, as once, few, many or a class for expanded clones.

v_call,clone_size,d_call,j_call,cdr3_aa,cdr3_nt
TRBV6-1,-,TRBD1,TRBJ1-1,CASTFNRGANTEAFF,TGTGCCAGCACTTTTAACAGGGGCGCCAACACTGAAGCTTTCTTT
TRBV30,-,TRBD2,TRBJ2-1,CACSSGGLYNEQFF,TGTGCCTGTTCTAGCGGGGGCCTCTACAATGAGCAGTTCTTC
TRBV6-1,-,TRBD1,TRBJ1-5,CASTIDRAPQPQHF,TGTGCCAGCACCATAGACAGGGCACCCCAGCCCCAGCATTTT
TRBV11-2,-,-,TRBJ2-7,CASSLDHDEQYF,TGTGCCAGCAGCTTAGACCATGACGAGCAGTACTTC
TRBV5-6,-,-,TRBJ2-7,CASSGRTVSYEQYF,TGTGCCAGCAGCGGGCGGACAGTCTCCTACGAGCAGTACTTC
TRBV7-9,-,TRBD1,TRBJ1-2,CASSFMTGFSNYGYTF,TGTGCCAGCAGCTTCATGACAGGGTTTAGCAACTATGGCTACACCTTC
TRBV10-3,-,TRBD2,TRBJ2-2,CAISGLAGAGELFF,TGTGCCATCAGTGGACTAGCGGGAGCCGGGGAGCTGTTTTTT
TRBV28,-,TRBD2,TRBJ2-7,CASRPATRTSWYEQYF,TGTGCCAGCAGGCCTGCTACACGGACTAGCTGGTACGAGCAGTACTTC
TRBV14,many,-,TRBJ1-4,CASSPEPRPNEKLFF,TGTGCCAGCAGCCCCGAGCCGAGGCCTAATGAAAAACTGTTTTTT
TRBV6-5,-,-,TRBJ2-4,CASSYSRGLAKNIQYF,TGTGCCAGCAGTTACTCCCGCGGATTAGCCAAAAACATTCAGTACTTC
TRBV15,-,TRBD1,TRBJ2-5,CATSRRDRGQETQYF,TGTGCCACCAGCAGAAGGGACAGGGGACAAGAGACCCAGTACTTC
TRBV4-3,-,-,TRBJ2-6,CASSQDSHSGANVLTF,TGCGCCAGCAGCCAAGATTCCCACTCTGGGGCCAACGTCCTGACTTTC
TRBV19,few,-,TRBJ1-5,CASSKGQPQHF,TGTGCCAGTAGTAAGGGGCAGCCCCAGCATTTT
TRBV29-1,-,TRBD1,TRBJ1-2,CSAGTALYGYTF,TGCAGCGCCGGGACAGCCCTCTATGGCTACACCTTC
TRBV13,-,-,TRBJ1-2,CASSFRGSSWTF,TGTGCCAGCAGCTTTCGAGGTTCGAGTTGGACCTTC
TRBV9,medium-sized,-,TRBJ1-2,CASSGGGWVGYTF,TGTGCCAGCAGCGGGGGGGGTTGGGTAGGCTACACCTTC
TRBV7-9,-,-,TRBJ1-4,CASNWGGTNEKLFF,TGTGCCAGCAACTGGGGCGGAACTAATGAAAAACTGTTTTTT
TRBV2,-,-,TRBJ1-5,CASSRTVGRNQPQHF,TGTGCCAGCTCTAGGACAGTGGGGCGGAATCAGCCCCAGCATTTT
TRBV6-1,once,-,TRBJ1-2,CASSTTGYYGYTF,TGTGCCAGCAGTACTACAGGTTACTATGGCTACACCTTC
TRBV5-1,-,TRBD1,TRBJ1-1,CASSEGQEAFF,TGCGCCAGCAGCGAGGGACAGGAAGCTTTCTTT
TRBV2,-,-,TRBJ1-5,CASVDRSGNQPQHF,TGTGCCAGCGTAGACAGGTCCGGCAATCAGCCCCAGCATTTT
TRBV5-1,-,TRBD2,TRBJ2-1,CASSSGRKTSSYNEQFF,TGCGCCAGCAGTAGCGGGCGCAAAACTAGCTCCTACAATGAGCAGTTCTTC
TRBV16,-,TRBD1,TRBJ1-1,CASSHRGRVTEAFF,TGTGCCAGCAGCCACAGGGGGCGCGTCACTGAAGCTTTCTTT
TRBV14,once,-,TRBJ1-5,CASSQYSHQPQHF,TGTGCCAGCAGCCAATACAGTCATCAGCCCCAGCATTTT
TRBV21-1,-,-,TRBJ2-1,CASSRRGTEEYNEQFF,TGTGCCAGCAGCCGACGGGGAACAGAGGAATACAATGAGCAGTTCTTC
TRBV28,-,TRBD1,TRBJ1-1,CAVRDRGLRNTEAFF,TGTGCCGTCCGGGACAGGGGGTTGCGGAACACTGAAGCTTTCTTT
TRBV28,-,-,TRBJ1-1,CASSLFEVETEAFF,TGTGCCAGCAGTTTATTCGAGGTGGAGACTGAAGCTTTCTTT
TRBV10-1,-,-,TRBJ2-3,CASSEPDAGPDTQYF,TGCGCCAGCAGTGAACCCGACGCGGGGCCAGATACGCAGTATTTT
TRBV29-1,-,-,TRBJ1-2,CSVDQSRGGDGYTF,TGCAGCGTTGATCAATCCCGCGGGGGGGATGGCTACACCTTC
TRBV19,-,-,TRBJ1-2,CASRTRNYGYTF,TGTGCCAGTAGAACCAGAAACTATGGCTACACCTTC